The 4 T cell receptor beta chains reported below all come from one sample, sequenced in a study of T cells after yellow fever vaccination. In TCRdb, the 5' RACE reads were re-called with MiXCR into one record per CDR3 protein. This sample has about 260,000 distinct CDR3 sequences, with roughly 5.2% found just once. This material consisted of CD4+ T cells sorted from PBMCs, taken on the day of the yellow fever booster vaccination. The receptors were gathered from a man between 18 and 29 years old who received the YFV17D yellow fever vaccine.

This clonotype occurred many times. The chain carries TRBV24-1 and TRBJ2-1, with a weak D call TRBD2 (5 bases). CDR1 KGHDR and CDR2 SFDVKD come from the germline V gene. The CDR3 is made up of 12 amino acids. Trimming shortened V by 9 bases and J by 7 bases, and 12 bases separated the two germline ends. The DNA of the CDR3 is TGTGCCACCGGAGGAACGCCGAATGAGCAGTTCTTC. Protein product: CATGGTPNEQFF.

This clonotype was seen more than once but under ten times. The chain recombines TRBV6-2 or TRBV6-3 with TRBJ1-5; the match to TRBD1 covers 7 bases. Germline V gives CDR1 MNHEY, CDR2 SVGEGT. The CDR3 extends over 12 amino acids. V lost 2 bases, J lost 15 bases, and 7 bases stayed unmatched. The DNA of the CDR3 is TGTGCCAGCAGTTACACAAGACAGGGTCTGCATTTT. Translation: CASSYTRQGLHF.

The table lists this clonotype with a few counts. The chain uses TRBV13 and TRBJ2-3; D call uncertain. CDR1 PRHDT and CDR2 FYEKMQ come from the germline V gene (reference sequence). V was shortened by 5 bases and J by 2 bases, with 17 bases between the two germline ends. The CDR3 contains 16 residues. CDR3 nucleotide sequence: TGTGCCAGCAGCCAATGGGTCGGACCGAACACAGATACGCAGTATTTT. It encodes CASSQWVGPNTDTQYF.

This clonotype was recorded at least ten times. This sequence joins TRBV12-3 or TRBV12-4 and TRBJ1-5, with D perhaps matching TRBD1 (6 bases). The length of the CDR3 is 14 residues. V shed 8 bases and J shed 6 bases, with 17 bases lying between them. CDR3 DNA: TGTGCCAGCCTTGTCGGGACACTGGCTCAGCCCCAGCATTTT. Protein sequence: CASLVGTLAQPQHF.